The next 26 T cell receptor beta chains were all read from a single sample in a study of cytomegalovirus exposure and HLA in healthy donors. PCR used 60 Vbeta primers and 13 Jbeta primers. Profiling relied on immunoSEQ multiplex PCR, and the TCRdb table lists in-frame clones only, not all of them. The sample holds 150,000 to 200,000 clones, roughly 80% seen once. The sample was PBMCs. The receptors shown here come from a woman aged 18-30 years in good health and CMV-seronegative.

The J gene is TRBJ1-1, the V gene TRBV5-1; possibly TRBD1 for D (6 bases). This CDR3 comprises 14 residues. Germline lookup yields CDR1 SGHRS and CDR2 YFSETQ. V lost 0 bases and J 4 bases, leaving 10 bases between the germline ends. The CDR3 here is CASSLGGGATEAFF. DNA for the CDR3: TGCGCCAGCAGCTTGGGCGGGGGGGCCACTGAAGCTTTCTTT.

The chain combines TRBV6-1 with TRBJ2-6; D may be TRBD1 (6 bases). Deletions cut 10 bases from V and 8 bases from J, with 18 bases between. This CDR3 region has 14 residues. CDR1 and CDR2 (germline): MNHNS, SASEGT. The CDR3 loop reads CATQKGVNSNVLTF. The CDR3 nucleotides are TGTGCCACCCAGAAGGGGGTAAACTCCAACGTCCTGACTTTC.

This chain connects TRBV5-1 to TRBJ1-4; D call uncertain. This CDR3 spans 14 amino acids. V was shortened by 4 bases and J by 0 bases, with 7 bases between the two germline ends. The germline V gene encodes CDR1 SGHRS and CDR2 YFSETQ. The CDR3 sequence: CASSPAATNEKLFF. The CDR3 DNA follows: TGCGCCAGCAGCCCAGCGGCAACTAATGAAAAACTGTTTTTT.

This chain joins TRBV2 and TRBJ2-5; TRBD1 matches at 7 bases. With the DNA end fitting TRBJ2-7 better, the J assignment may be wrong. The CDR3 has 14 amino acids. The germline CDR1 and CDR2 sequences are SNHLY and FYNNEI. CDR3 residues: CASRTLGQSYEQYF. Here the CDR3 DNA reads TGTGCCAGCAGGACCTTGGGACAGTCCTACGAGCAGTACTTC.

The J gene is TRBJ2-1, the V gene TRBV18, with D possibly matching TRBD2 (5 bases). The germline gives CDR1 KGHSH, CDR2 LQKENI. The V gene lost 7 bases and the J gene lost 6 bases, with 19 bases spanning the gap. This CDR3 spans 15 amino acids. Here the CDR3 DNA reads TGTGCCAGCTATACCCCATCGGCTCGGGGCAATGAGCAGTTCTTC. Its translation: CASYTPSARGNEQFF.

This clone was recorded a few times. V usage is TRBV19 and J usage is TRBJ1-4; TRBD1 might be the D (5 bases). The CDR3 runs to 17 residues. CDR1 and CDR2 (germline): LNHDA, SQIVND (reference sequence). The V and J ends lost 6 bases and 0 bases respectively, with 17 bases between them. CDR3 sequence reads: CASRYRLTGATNEKLFF. CDR3 bases: TGTGCCAGTAGATACCGGCTCACGGGGGCAACTAATGAAAAACTGTTTTTT.

This clone was seen once. J is TRBJ2-1 and V is TRBV11-3, with 9 bases identical to TRBD1. Germline V gives CDR1 SGHNT, CDR2 YENEEA. There are 15 residues in the CDR3. V lost 4 bases and J lost 3; bases outside the gene matches: 4. This CDR3 is CASSSWDRVYNEQFF. The CDR3 DNA is TGTGCCAGCAGCTCCTGGGACAGGGTCTACAATGAGCAGTTCTTC.

V usage is TRBV9 and J usage is TRBJ2-2; D unresolved. This CDR3 has 16 amino acids. Trimming removed 0 bases at V and 5 bases at J, with 14 bases between. CDR1 and CDR2 from the germline V gene are SGDLS and YYNGEE. CDR3 sequence (DNA): TGTGCCAGCAGCGTAGGCCTGTCAGTTTATACCGGGGAGCTGTTTTTT. Protein product: CASSVGLSVYTGELFF.

This chain uses TRBV7-3 with TRBJ2-1; maybe TRBD2 (5 bases). V lost 8 bases and J 5 bases, leaving 13 bases between the germline ends. The CDR3 extends over 13 amino acids. Per the germline V gene, CDR1 is SGHTA and CDR2 is FQGTGA. The CDR3 coding sequence is TGTGCCAGCGGACTCGGACGGAACAATGAGCAGTTCTTC. Translated: CASGLGRNNEQFF.

In this sample, this clone turned up a few times. The CDR3 protein is CASSFRGPRYEQYF. The DNA of the CDR3 is TGTGCCAGCAGTTTTCGGGGTCCTAGATACGAGCAGTACTTC. The rearrangement links TRBV2 to TRBJ2-7; possibly TRBD2 for D (5 bases). The CDR3 has 14 amino acids. Deletions cut 5 bases from V and 4 bases from J, with 15 bases between. Germline V gene lookup returns CDR1 SNHLY and CDR2 FYNNEI.

Only a few counts were recorded for this clone. This rearrangement joins TRBV15 to TRBJ2-5, with D possibly being TRBD2 (7 bases). Germline lookup yields CDR1 LNHNV and CDR2 YYDKDF (reference sequence). The CDR3 extends over 18 amino acids. V gave up 0 bases and J gave up 5 bases, with 22 bases separating them. The CDR3 region is CATSRDWTRGSKDETQYF. The CDR3, as DNA: TGTGCCACCAGCAGAGATTGGACTAGGGGGAGTAAGGATGAGACCCAGTACTTC. The whole variable domain, filled in from reference TRBV15 and TRBJ2-5, reads DAMVIQNPRYQVTQFGKPVTLSCSQTLNHNVMYWYQQKSSQAPKLLFHYYDKDFNNEADTPDNFQSRRPNTSFCFLDIRSPGLGDTAMYLCATSRDWTRGSKDETQYFGPGTRLLVL.

This chain joins TRBV5-6 and TRBJ2-1, with TRBD2 matching over 9 bases. CDR3 length: 16 amino acids. From germline, CDR1 is SGHDT and CDR2 YYEEEE. J was trimmed by 3 bases and V by 0 bases; bases with no gene match: 4. This chain's CDR3 is CASSLGLAGNYNEQFF. DNA of the CDR3: TGTGCCAGCAGCTTGGGGCTAGCGGGGAACTACAATGAGCAGTTCTTC.

The rearrangement links TRBV28 to TRBJ2-7, with D maybe TRBD1 (6 bases). The CDR3 runs to 16 residues. CDR1 is MDHEN, CDR2 SYDVKM, per germline. Trimming left V 5 bases short and J 2 bases short, with 19 bases between. CDR3: CASSPLKLQGTYEQYF. CDR3 sequence (DNA): TGTGCCAGCAGTCCTCTGAAATTACAGGGCACCTACGAGCAGTACTTC. Full variable domain (outside the CDR3, taken from reference TRBV28 and TRBJ2-7): DVKVTQSSRYLVKRTGEKVFLECVQDMDHENMFWYRQDPGLGLRLIYFSYDVKMKEKGDIPEGYSVSREKKERFSLILESASTNQTSMYLCASSPLKLQGTYEQYFGPGTRLTVT.

This clone has a handful of counts. The chain recombines TRBV2 with TRBJ1-1; D is perhaps TRBD1 (5 bases). The CDR3 runs to 11 residues. Germline V gives CDR1 SNHLY, CDR2 FYNNEI. The ends were cut back, 11 bases at V and 7 bases at J, with 14 bases in the middle. CDR3 sequence: CAGSETVEAFF. The CDR3, as DNA: TGTGCCGGCTCTGAGACAGTTGAAGCTTTCTTT.

This chain links TRBV2 with TRBJ2-1; TRBD2 matches at 10 bases. In germline, CDR1 is SNHLY, CDR2 FYNNEI. The CDR3 is 14 amino acids. V lost 5 bases, J lost 3 bases, and 1 base stayed unmatched. DNA of the CDR3: TGTGCCAGCAGTCCTAGCGGGAGCTACAATGAGCAGTTCTTC. Translating it yields CASSPSGSYNEQFF.

In its sample, this clone was seen a few times. The chain joins TRBV19 to TRBJ2-3; 10 nucleotides align to TRBD1. The CDR3 loop spans 15 amino acids. The J segment lost 6 bases and the V segment lost 8 bases, leaving 11 bases of the junction unmatched. The germline CDR1 and CDR2 sequences are LNHDA and SQIVND (reference sequence). This CDR3 reads CASSDDRGPWDTQYF. CDR3 nucleotides: TGTGCCAGTTCTGACGACAGGGGGCCTTGGGATACGCAGTATTTT.

V gene TRBV25-1 combines with J gene TRBJ2-5; perhaps TRBD1 as D (6 bases). The DNA matches TRBJ2-7 better at its end, which makes the J call doubtful. CDR1 is MGHDK, CDR2 SYGVNS, per germline. CDR3 length: 12 residues. CDR3 region: CASRDTSYEQYF. CDR3 DNA: TGTGCCAGCCGGGACACCTCCTACGAGCAGTACTTC.

The V gene is TRBV6-5, the J gene TRBJ2-7, with D possibly TRBD2 on 5 matching bases. The ends were cut back, 0 bases at V and 4 bases at J, with 16 bases in the middle. CDR1 is MNHEY and CDR2 is SVGAGI in the germline V gene. The CDR3 is made up of 16 amino acids. The CDR3 DNA sequence: TGTGCCAGCAGTTACTCAGTCGGGGTAGTGAATTACGAGCAGTACTTC. Translation gives CASSYSVGVVNYEQYF.

The V and J genes are TRBV28 and TRBJ2-7, with a possible D match to TRBD1 (5 bases). The CDR3 is 12 residues long. Trimming cost V 6 bases and J 4 bases, with 10 bases left between them. Germline lookup yields CDR1 MDHEN and CDR2 SYDVKM. The CDR3 spells CASSPRQYEQYF. The CDR3 nucleotides read TGTGCCAGCAGCCCGAGACAGTACGAGCAGTACTTC.

The chain has TRBV10-3 and TRBJ2-7; D gene ambiguous. V lost 6 bases, J lost 4 bases, and 13 bases lay in between. The CDR3 consists of 13 residues. Per germline, CDR1 ENHRY and CDR2 SYGVKD. CDR3 sequence: CAISQRGPYEQYF. Written as DNA, the CDR3 is TGTGCCATCAGCCAACGTGGGCCGTACGAGCAGTACTTC.

The chain uses TRBV7-6 and TRBJ2-7, with a tentative D call TRBD2 (6 bases). The CDR3 length is 14 residues. Germline V lookup: CDR1 SGHVS, CDR2 FNYEAQ. V shed 5 bases and J shed 0 bases, with 11 bases lying between them. In nucleotides, the CDR3 is TGTGCCAGCAGCCAGGCGGGACTCTCCTACGAGCAGTACTTC. It encodes CASSQAGLSYEQYF.

V gene TRBV14 combines with J gene TRBJ1-1, with D perhaps matching TRBD1 (5 bases). V lost 5 bases and J 0 bases, leaving 10 bases between the germline ends. The CDR3 consists of 14 residues. Germline values: CDR1 SGHDN, CDR2 FVKESK. The CDR3 sequence: CASSTQGMNTEAFF. CDR3 sequence (DNA): TGTGCCAGCAGCACCCAGGGAATGAACACTGAAGCTTTCTTT. The whole variable domain, filled in from reference TRBV14 and TRBJ1-1, reads EAGVTQFPSHSVIEKGQTVTLRCDPISGHDNLYWYRRVMGKEIKFLLHFVKESKQDESGMPNNRFLAERTGGTYSTLKVQPAELEDSGVYFCASSTQGMNTEAFFGQGTRLTVV.

This chain links TRBV4-1 with TRBJ2-7, with 11 bases matching TRBD2. Germline assignment: CDR1 MGHRA and CDR2 YSYEKL. The CDR3 spans 15 residues. V dropped 3 bases and J dropped 0; count of bases not matched to a gene: 1. CDR3 sequence: CASSHTSGGSYEQYF. As DNA, the CDR3 is TGCGCCAGCAGCCATACTAGCGGGGGCTCCTACGAGCAGTACTTC.

This clone was detected a few times. The gene calls are TRBV11-2 and TRBJ1-2; tentatively, D is TRBD1 (5 bases). This CDR3 has 13 amino acids. Trimming took off 4 bases at V and 5 bases at J, with 11 bases between the two ends. Germline V gives CDR1 SGHAT, CDR2 FQNNGV. CDR3 bases: TGTGCCAGCAGCTCGAATTCAGGGTATGGCTACACCTTC. This sequence encodes CASSSNSGYGYTF.

V is TRBV11-2 and J is TRBJ1-1, with 9 positions matching TRBD1. Germline-derived CDR1 and CDR2 are SGHAT and FQNNGV. V was clipped by 1 base and J by 0 bases; unmatched bases: 3. The CDR3 has 16 residues. In nucleotides, the CDR3 is TGTGCCAGCAGCTTAGGGAGACAGGGGGTGAACACTGAAGCTTTCTTT. Its protein product is CASSLGRQGVNTEAFF.

The V and J genes are TRBV27 and TRBJ2-5, with D perhaps matching TRBD2 (5 bases). The J call may be mistaken, given a closer DNA end match to TRBJ2-7. This CDR3 spans 14 amino acids. Germline V lookup: CDR1 MNHEY, CDR2 SMNVEV (reference sequence). The CDR3 is CASRPRLASHEQYF. The CDR3 DNA is TGTGCCAGCCGGCCCAGGCTAGCCTCACACGAGCAGTACTTC.